The T cell receptor (beta chain) under discussion was sequenced for a study of T cells in Graves' hyperthyroidism and ophthalmopathy. Findings of the study overall: Blood samples included most of the expanded thyroid clonotypes exceeding 0.001. A model of 13 V-J pairs discriminated ophthalmopathy from stable hyperthyroidism.

On this clonotype itself: Its antigen is unknown.

CDR3 length: 16 residues. Looked up from germline, CDR1 is LGHNA and CDR2 is YNFKEQ. Deletions cut 6 bases from V and 2 bases from J, with 20 bases between. It was considered stable Graves' hyperthyroidism when ophthalmopathy did not progress within 18 months. The hyperthyroidism was newly diagnosed and had lasted under 2 months; the patients were aged 18 to 65. The investigators amplified TCR beta CDR3 regions from RNA transcripts. Initially, a first-round RT-PCR of the TCR CDR3 employed the HTBI primer set. One entry per CDR3 protein, called by TCRdb with MiXCR from the multiplex PCR reads. Of approximately 560,000 distinct CDR3 sequences in the sample, 46% are singletons; the top ten hold roughly 8.2%.

The clonotype comes from a woman under 30 with Graves' hyperthyroidism. The chain couples TRBV4-2 to TRBJ2-7, with a tentative D call TRBD2 (5 bases). The sample consisted of peripheral blood or thyroid tissue (not recorded which). The CDR3 loop reads CASRQNEGGGTYEQYF. DNA of the CDR3: TGTGCCAGCAGACAAAACGAGGGCGGAGGTACCTACGAGCAGTACTTC.